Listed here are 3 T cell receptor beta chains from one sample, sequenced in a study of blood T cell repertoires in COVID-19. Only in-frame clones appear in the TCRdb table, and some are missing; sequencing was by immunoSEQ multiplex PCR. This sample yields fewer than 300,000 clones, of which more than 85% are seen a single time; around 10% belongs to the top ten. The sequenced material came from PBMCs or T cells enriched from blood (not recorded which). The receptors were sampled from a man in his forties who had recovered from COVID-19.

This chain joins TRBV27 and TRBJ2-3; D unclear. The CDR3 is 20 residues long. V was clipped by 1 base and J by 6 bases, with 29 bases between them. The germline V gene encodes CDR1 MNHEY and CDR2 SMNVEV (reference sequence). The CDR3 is CASSLFRYGERKIRPDTQYF. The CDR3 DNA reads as TGTGCCAGCAGTTTATTCCGTTACGGTGAGCGTAAAATCCGGCCGGATACGCAGTATTTT.

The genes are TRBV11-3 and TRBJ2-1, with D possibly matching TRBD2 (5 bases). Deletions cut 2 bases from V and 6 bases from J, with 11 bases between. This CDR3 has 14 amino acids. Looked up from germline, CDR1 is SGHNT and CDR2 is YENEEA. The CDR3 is CASSLTRGTNEQFF. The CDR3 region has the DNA TGTGCCAGCAGCTTAACCCGGGGTACCAATGAGCAGTTCTTC.

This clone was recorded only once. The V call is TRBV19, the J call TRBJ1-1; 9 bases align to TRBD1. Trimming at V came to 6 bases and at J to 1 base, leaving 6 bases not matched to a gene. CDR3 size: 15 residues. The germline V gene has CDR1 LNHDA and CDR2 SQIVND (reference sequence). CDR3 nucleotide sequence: TGTGCCAGTAGGATGACAGGGGGACGGAACACTGAAGCTTTCTTT. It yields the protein CASRMTGGRNTEAFF.